This TCR beta chain appears in the sequencing data of a study of control samples from healthy donors and cancer patients. Germline CDR1 and CDR2: ENHRY and SYGVKD. V was trimmed by 2 bases and J by 1 base, leaving 20 bases between them. The CDR3 totals 18 residues. Repertoires were generated with immunoSEQ multiplex PCR, while TCRdb's copy carries only in-frame clones and drops some. The data contain 130,000 or so clones, under 95% of them singletons. The clonotype comes from a man between 18 and 35 years old in good health. This rearrangement joins TRBV10-3 to TRBJ1-1, with D unclear. The sequenced sample consisted of blood. The CDR3 DNA follows: TGTGCCATCAGTGAGCTCGACCTAGCCCTTATTAAGAACACTGAAGCTTTCTTT. Its protein is CAISELDLALIKNTEAFF.